The T cell receptor (beta chain) under discussion was sequenced for a study of T cell responses to AZD1222 COVID-19 vaccine. Turning to this clone: What it recognizes is unknown.

Only in-frame clones appear in the TCRdb table, and some are missing; sequencing was by immunoSEQ multiplex PCR. The sample lists 80,000 or so clones; 80% to 90% were seen once. Study-wide results and limits: In the spike-specific TCR repertoire, nearly half reportedly target unmutated variant regions. Repertoires were obtained solely post-peak T cell response. Donors were mostly white British, more females; clonal diversity possibly underestimated.

The germline V gene has CDR1 SGHTA and CDR2 FQGTGA. V lost 5 bases, J lost 6 bases, and 16 bases lay in between. The CDR3 consists of 15 residues. The sequencing used peripheral blood, collected 28 days after the second AZD1222 dose. This receptor was taken from an adult who received the AZD1222 COVID-19 vaccine. V and J are TRBV7-3 and TRBJ2-2; no clear D. Here the CDR3 DNA reads TGTGCCAGCAGCCCTCAACCCCTAAATCCCGGGGAGCTGTTTTTT. Translated, it gives CASSPQPLNPGELFF.